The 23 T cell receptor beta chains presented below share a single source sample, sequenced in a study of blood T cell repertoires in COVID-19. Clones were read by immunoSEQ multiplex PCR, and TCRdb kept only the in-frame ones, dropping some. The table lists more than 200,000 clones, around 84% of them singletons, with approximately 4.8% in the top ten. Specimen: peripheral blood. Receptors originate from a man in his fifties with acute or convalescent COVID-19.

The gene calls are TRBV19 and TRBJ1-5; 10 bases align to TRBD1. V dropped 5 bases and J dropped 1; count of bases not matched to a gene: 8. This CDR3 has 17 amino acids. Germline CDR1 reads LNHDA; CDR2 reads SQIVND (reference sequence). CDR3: CASSPGQGDLSNQPQHF. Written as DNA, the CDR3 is TGTGCCAGTAGTCCTGGACAGGGGGATTTGAGCAATCAGCCCCAGCATTTT.

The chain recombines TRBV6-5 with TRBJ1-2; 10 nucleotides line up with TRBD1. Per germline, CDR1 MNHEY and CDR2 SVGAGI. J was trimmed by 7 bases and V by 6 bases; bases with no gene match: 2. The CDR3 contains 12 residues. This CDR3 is CASRTGGFGYTF. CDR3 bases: TGTGCCAGCAGGACAGGGGGCTTTGGCTACACCTTC.

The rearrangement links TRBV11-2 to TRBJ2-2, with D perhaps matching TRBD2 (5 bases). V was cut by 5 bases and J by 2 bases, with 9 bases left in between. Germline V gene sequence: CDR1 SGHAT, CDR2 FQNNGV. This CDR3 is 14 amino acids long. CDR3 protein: CASSPGVNTGELFF. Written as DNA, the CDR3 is TGTGCCAGCAGCCCCGGGGTAAACACCGGGGAGCTGTTTTTT.

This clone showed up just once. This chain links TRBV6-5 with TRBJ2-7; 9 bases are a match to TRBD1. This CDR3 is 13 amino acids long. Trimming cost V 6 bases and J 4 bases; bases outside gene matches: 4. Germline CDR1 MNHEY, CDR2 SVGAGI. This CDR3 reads CASSTGTGYEQYF. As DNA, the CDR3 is TGTGCCAGCAGCACCGGGACAGGGTACGAGCAGTACTTC.

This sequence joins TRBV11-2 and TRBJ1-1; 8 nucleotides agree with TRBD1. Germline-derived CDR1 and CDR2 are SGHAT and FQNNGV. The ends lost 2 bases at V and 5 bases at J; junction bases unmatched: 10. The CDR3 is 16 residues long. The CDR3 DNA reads TGTGCCAGCAGCTTACTCACCAGGGGGCGAGGGACTGAAGCTTTCTTT. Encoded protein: CASSLLTRGRGTEAFF.

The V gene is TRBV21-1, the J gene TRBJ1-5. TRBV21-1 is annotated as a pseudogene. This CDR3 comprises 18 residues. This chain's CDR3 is CASSKGLVGSYSNQPQHF. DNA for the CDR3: TGTGCCAGCAGCAAGGGGTTAGTGGGGAGCTATAGCAATCAGCCCCAGCATTTT.

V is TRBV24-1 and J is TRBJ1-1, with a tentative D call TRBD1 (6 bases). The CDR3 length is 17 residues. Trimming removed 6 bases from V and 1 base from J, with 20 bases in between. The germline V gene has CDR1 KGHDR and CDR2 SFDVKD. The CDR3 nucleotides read TGTGCCACCAGTTTTGAGGAACCGACAGGCCAGAACACTGAAGCTTTCTTT. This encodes CATSFEEPTGQNTEAFF.

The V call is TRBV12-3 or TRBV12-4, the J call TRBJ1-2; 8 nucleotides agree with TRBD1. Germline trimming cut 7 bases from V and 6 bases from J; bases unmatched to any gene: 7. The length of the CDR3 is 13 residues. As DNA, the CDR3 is TGTGCCAGCACCTGGACAGGGAGGCATGGCTACACCTTC. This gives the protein CASTWTGRHGYTF.

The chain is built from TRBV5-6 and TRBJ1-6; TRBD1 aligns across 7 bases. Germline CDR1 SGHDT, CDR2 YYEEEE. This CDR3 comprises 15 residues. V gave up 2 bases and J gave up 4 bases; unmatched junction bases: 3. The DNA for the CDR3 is TGTGCCAGCAGCTTATGGGGACAGTATAATTCACCCCTCCACTTT. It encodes CASSLWGQYNSPLHF. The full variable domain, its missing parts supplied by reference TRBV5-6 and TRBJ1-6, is DAGVTQSPTHLIKTRGQQVTLRCSPKSGHDTVSWYQQALGQGPQFIFQYYEEEERQRGNFPDRFSGHQFPNYSSELNVNALLLGDSALYLCASSLWGQYNSPLHFGNGTRLTVT.

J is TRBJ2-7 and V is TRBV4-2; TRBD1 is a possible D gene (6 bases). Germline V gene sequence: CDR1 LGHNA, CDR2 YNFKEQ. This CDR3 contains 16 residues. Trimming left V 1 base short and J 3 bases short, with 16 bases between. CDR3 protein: CASSQGTAIGDYEQYF. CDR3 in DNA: TGTGCCAGCAGCCAAGGGACAGCCATTGGGGACTACGAGCAGTACTTC.

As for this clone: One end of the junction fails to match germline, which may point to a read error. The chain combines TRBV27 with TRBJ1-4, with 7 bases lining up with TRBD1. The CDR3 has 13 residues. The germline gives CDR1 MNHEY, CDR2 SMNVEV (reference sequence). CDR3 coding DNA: TGTGCCAGCAGTTTCGACTCTGGACAGGCCCAGGTTTTT. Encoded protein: CASSFDSGQAQVF.

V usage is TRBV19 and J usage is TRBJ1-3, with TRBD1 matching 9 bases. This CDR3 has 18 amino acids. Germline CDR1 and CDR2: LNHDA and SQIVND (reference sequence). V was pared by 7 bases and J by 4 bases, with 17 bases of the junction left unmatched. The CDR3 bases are TGTGCCAGTACCTTCGGGACAGGGCGCTGGAGCTTGGGAAACACCATATATTTT. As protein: CASTFGTGRWSLGNTIYF.

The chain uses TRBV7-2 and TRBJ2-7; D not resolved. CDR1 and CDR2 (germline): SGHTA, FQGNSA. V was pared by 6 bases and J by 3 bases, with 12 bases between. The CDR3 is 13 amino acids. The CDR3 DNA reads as TGTGCCAGCAGGGCGGCCGGTAACTACGAGCAGTACTTC. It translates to CASRAAGNYEQYF.

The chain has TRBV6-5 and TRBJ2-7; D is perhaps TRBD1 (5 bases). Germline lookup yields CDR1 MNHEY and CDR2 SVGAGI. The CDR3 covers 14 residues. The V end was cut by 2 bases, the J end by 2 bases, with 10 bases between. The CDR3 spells CASSYDTGTYEQYF. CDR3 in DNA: TGTGCCAGCAGTTACGATACAGGTACCTACGAGCAGTACTTC.

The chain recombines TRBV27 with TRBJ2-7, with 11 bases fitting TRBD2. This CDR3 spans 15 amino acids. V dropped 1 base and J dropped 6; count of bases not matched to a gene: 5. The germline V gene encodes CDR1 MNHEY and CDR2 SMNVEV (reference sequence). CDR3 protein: CASSLFASGGFEQYF. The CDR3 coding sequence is TGTGCCAGCAGTTTATTTGCTAGCGGGGGGTTCGAGCAGTACTTC.

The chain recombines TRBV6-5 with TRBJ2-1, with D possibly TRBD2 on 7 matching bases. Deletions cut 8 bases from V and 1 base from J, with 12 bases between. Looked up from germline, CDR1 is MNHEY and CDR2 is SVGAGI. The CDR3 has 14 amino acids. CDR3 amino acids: CASLKGGSYNEQFF. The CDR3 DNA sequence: TGTGCCAGCTTAAAGGGGGGGTCCTACAATGAGCAGTTCTTC.

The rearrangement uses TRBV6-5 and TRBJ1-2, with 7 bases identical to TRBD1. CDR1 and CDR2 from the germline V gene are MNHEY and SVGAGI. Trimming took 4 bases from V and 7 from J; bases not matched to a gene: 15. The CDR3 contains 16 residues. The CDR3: CASSSLHRQGPIGYTF. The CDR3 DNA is TGTGCCAGCAGTTCTCTCCATCGACAGGGCCCGATTGGCTACACCTTC.

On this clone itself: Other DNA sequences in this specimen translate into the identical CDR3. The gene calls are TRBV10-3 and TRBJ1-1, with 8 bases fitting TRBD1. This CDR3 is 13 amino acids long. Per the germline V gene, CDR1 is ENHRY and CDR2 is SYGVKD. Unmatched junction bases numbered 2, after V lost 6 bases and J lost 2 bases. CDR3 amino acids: CAISGQGNTEAFF. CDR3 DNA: TGTGCCATCAGCGGACAGGGTAACACTGAAGCTTTCTTT.

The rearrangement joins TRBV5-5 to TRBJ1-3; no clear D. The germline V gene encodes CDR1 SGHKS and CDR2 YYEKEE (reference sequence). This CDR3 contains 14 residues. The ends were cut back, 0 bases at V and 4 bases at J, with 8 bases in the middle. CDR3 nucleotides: TGTGCCAGCAGCTTGGGTATACAGGGAAACACCATATATTTT. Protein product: CASSLGIQGNTIYF.

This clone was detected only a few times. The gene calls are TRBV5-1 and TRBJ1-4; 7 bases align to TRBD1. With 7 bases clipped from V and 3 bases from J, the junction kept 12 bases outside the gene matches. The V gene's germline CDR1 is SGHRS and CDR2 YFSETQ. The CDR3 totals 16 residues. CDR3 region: CASAPRRGLPNEKLFF. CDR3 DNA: TGCGCCAGCGCCCCCCGTAGGGGGCTTCCTAATGAAAAACTGTTTTTT.

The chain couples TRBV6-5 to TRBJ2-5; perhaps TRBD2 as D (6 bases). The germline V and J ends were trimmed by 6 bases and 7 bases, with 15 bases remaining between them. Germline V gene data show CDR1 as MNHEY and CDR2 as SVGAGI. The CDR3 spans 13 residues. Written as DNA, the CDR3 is TGTGCCAGCAGATCCGGGACTTGGGGGACCCAGTACTTC. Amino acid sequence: CASRSGTWGTQYF.

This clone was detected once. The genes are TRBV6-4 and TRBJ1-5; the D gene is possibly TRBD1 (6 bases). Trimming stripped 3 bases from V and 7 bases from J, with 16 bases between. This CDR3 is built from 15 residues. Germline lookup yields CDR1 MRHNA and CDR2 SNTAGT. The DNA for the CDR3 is TGTGCCAGCAGTGAGGAATCGGGGGGCTCACAGCCCCAGCATTTT. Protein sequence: CASSEESGGSQPQHF.

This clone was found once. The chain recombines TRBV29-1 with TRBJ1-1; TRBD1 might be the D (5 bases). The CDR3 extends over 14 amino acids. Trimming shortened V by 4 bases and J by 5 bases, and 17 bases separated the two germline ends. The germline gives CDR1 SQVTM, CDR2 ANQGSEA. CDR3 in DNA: TGCAGCGTTGCTGAAAGACAGTATCGAACTGAAGCTTTCTTT. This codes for CSVAERQYRTEAFF.